This T cell receptor beta chain emerged from a study of early T cells in non-severe SARS-CoV-2 infection (dated by TCRdb to the early 2020s). In terms of the full investigation: Because TCR sequencing was done on bulk RNA from unsorted whole blood, the alpha and beta chains could not be paired.

The full study reports these points: VDJdb matching was skewed toward anti-spike CD8 responses and likely underestimated virus-specific expansions, missing private and CD4 specificities.

The library was made by 5' RACE. Sequencing took place on a NextSeq 500. Unique molecular identifiers were attached to individual cDNA molecules in the TCR library protocol so that sequencing error and PCR bias could be corrected. Sequencing covered both TCR alpha and beta chains, and within each sample the abundances of alpha and beta sequences were tightly co-correlated. Regarding the original processing steps: V gene, J gene and CDR3 annotation of TCR sequences was performed with Decombinator V4. Expanded TCRs were defined as changing significantly between any two time points under a Poisson model with p below 0.0001. Abundances of TCRs were expressed as counts per million after normalisation to the total number of TCRs sequenced in each sample. TRAV1-2 paired with TRAJ12, TRAJ20 or TRAJ33 defined MAIT TCRs, while TRAV10 paired with TRAJ18 defined iNKT TCRs. VDJdb, accessed on 1 November 2021, was searched for TCRs annotated for CMV, EBV and SARS-CoV-2, and TCRs annotated for more than one antigen were excluded. In TCRdb, the public reads were trimmed at Q25 with fastp and aligned with MiXCR, with productive beta chains retained. For every CDR3 protein sequence, its rows merge into one entry that carries the most common genes and DNA. V and J calls and clone size were set by TCRdb, not the authors. For this sample the table gives 30,000 to 35,000 distinct CDR3 sequences, of which approximately 4.3% were detected only once. Clones ranked in the top ten supply roughly an eighth of the sample.

The study was a case-control design nested within a healthcare worker cohort in London, UK, with weekly nasopharyngeal swab PCR tests and blood sampling. Healthcare workers were recruited between 23 and 31 March 2020, during the week of the UK lockdown, and were followed weekly for up to about 15 weeks. CDR1 LGHDT and CDR2 YNNKEL are derived from the germline V gene (reference sequence). V is clipped by 1 base and J by 6 bases, and the sequence between their germline boundaries is 7 bases long. Including cysteine and phenylalanine, the CDR3 has 12 amino acids. Left in the record is the CDR3 DNA by itself, 36 bases read in frame from the first base. This clonotype was detected ten times or more. No cognate antigen has been identified for it. No much larger clone is present one base from it, and per-base qualities are unavailable.

This clonotype was obtained from an adult who was a healthcare worker with PCR-confirmed SARS-CoV-2 infection or an uninfected control (not recorded which). The receptor chain draws on TRBV3-1 and TRBJ2-7; possibly the D gene is TRBD1, per 6 matching bases. The sequenced sample was whole blood. The encoded CDR3 is CASSQGGREQYF. The sequenced DNA is TGTGCCAGCAGCCAAGGGGGGCGCGAGCAGTACTTC.